These 10 T cell receptor beta chains originate from one sample sequenced in a study of blood T cell repertoires in COVID-19. Clones were read by immunoSEQ multiplex PCR, and TCRdb kept only the in-frame ones, dropping some. The sample includes some 300,000 clones, roughly 89% of them seen just once. Sequenced input: PBMCs or T cells enriched from blood (not recorded which). The receptor set was obtained from a woman between 35 and 50 years old who had recovered from COVID-19.

This chain links TRBV5-1 with TRBJ1-1; TRBD1 matches at 7 bases. J lost 8 bases, V lost 0 bases, and 1 base had no gene match. Germline CDR1 SGHRS, CDR2 YFSETQ. The CDR3 consists of 12 residues. CDR3 sequence: CASSLEGAEAFF. In DNA form, the CDR3 reads TGCGCCAGCAGCTTGGAGGGGGCCGAAGCTTTCTTT.

The V call is TRBV6-2 or TRBV6-3, the J call TRBJ1-5; 8 bases align to TRBD1. Germline trimming cut 5 bases from V and 6 bases from J; bases unmatched to any gene: 9. CDR1 MNHEY and CDR2 SVGEGT come from the germline V gene. The CDR3 spans 15 residues. CDR3 amino acids: CASSRINRGTQPQHF. The DNA for the CDR3 is TGTGCCAGCAGTCGTATAAACAGGGGGACTCAGCCCCAGCATTTT.

The chain links TRBV7-2 to TRBJ1-2, with D possibly TRBD1 on 5 matching bases. This CDR3 is 16 amino acids long. Germline V gene sequence: CDR1 SGHTA, CDR2 FQGNSA. Trimming shortened V by 2 bases and J by 1 base, and 14 bases separated the two germline ends. The CDR3 coding sequence is TGTGCCAGCAGCTTAATTGACAGCCCTTTTAACTATGGCTACACCTTC. Translation gives CASSLIDSPFNYGYTF.

The chain is built from TRBV30 and TRBJ1-5; TRBD1 is a possible D gene (5 bases). V gave up 2 bases and J gave up 7 bases, with 15 bases separating them. There are 14 residues in the CDR3. Germline V lookup: CDR1 GTSNPN, CDR2 SVGIG (reference sequence). The CDR3 bases are TGTGCCTGGAGTACGGGGGGTCCAGGCCAGCCCCAGCATTTT. As protein: CAWSTGGPGQPQHF.

The J gene is TRBJ1-1, the V gene TRBV18; D is unresolved. Germline V gene sequence: CDR1 KGHSH, CDR2 LQKENI. The CDR3 loop spans 16 amino acids. The V and J ends lost 3 bases and 1 base respectively, with 15 bases between them. CDR3 coding DNA: TGTGCCAGCTCACCCCTTGTACTTGGAGCGAACACTGAAGCTTTCTTT. Encoded protein: CASSPLVLGANTEAFF.

This chain joins TRBV6-6 and TRBJ2-5; 12 positions match TRBD2. With V trimmed by 8 bases and J by 2 bases, 3 bases remained unmatched. This CDR3 is built from 14 residues. Germline lookup yields CDR1 MNHNY and CDR2 SVGAGI (reference sequence). The DNA of the CDR3 is TGTGCCAGCGGAACTAGCGGGGGGCAAGAGACCCAGTACTTC. Encoded protein: CASGTSGGQETQYF.

This chain connects TRBV6-6 to TRBJ2-1, with 11 bases identical to TRBD2. This CDR3 has 16 amino acids. The trim removed 0 bases at V and 7 bases at J, leaving 5 bases unmatched. From germline, CDR1 is MNHNY and CDR2 SVGAGI (reference sequence). CDR3 amino acids: CASSYSFASGGNEQFF. As DNA, the CDR3 is TGTGCCAGCAGTTACTCGTTCGCTAGCGGGGGGAATGAGCAGTTCTTC.

V and J are TRBV9 and TRBJ1-1; 7 nucleotides align to TRBD1. V was clipped by 2 bases and J by 1 base; unmatched bases: 11. The CDR3 has 17 amino acids. CDR1 and CDR2 from the germline V gene are SGDLS and YYNGEE. The DNA for the CDR3 is TGTGCCAGCAGCGTGGGGTTGGGGACAGTGACGAACACTGAAGCTTTCTTT. This translates into CASSVGLGTVTNTEAFF.

This chain joins TRBV9 and TRBJ2-1; 7 bases agree with TRBD1. The germline CDR1 and CDR2 sequences are SGDLS and YYNGEE. The CDR3 runs to 15 residues. V shed 0 bases and J 7 bases; nucleotides not matched to a gene: 7. The chain's CDR3 is CASSVADRVVNEQFF. CDR3 nucleotides: TGTGCCAGCAGCGTAGCAGACAGGGTGGTGAATGAGCAGTTCTTC.

The rearrangement joins TRBV7-2 to TRBJ2-1; a possible D gene is TRBD2 (6 bases). Germline CDR1 reads SGHTA; CDR2 reads FQGNSA. V gave up 5 bases and J gave up 7 bases, with 18 bases separating them. The CDR3 totals 15 residues. CDR3 bases: TGTGCCAGCAGCCCTTCCATGGCGGAGGGGAATGAGCAGTTCTTC. Its translation is CASSPSMAEGNEQFF.